This record covers a single T cell receptor beta chain. The antigen is undetermined. The sample belongs to a study of Ad26.COV2.S vaccination and SARS-CoV-2 variants. Study-level points and caveats: It is possible that the TCR breadth and depth analyses underestimated the total T cell responses.

Noted treatment: 19 received Ad26.COV2.S at low or high dose, single or two shots; several received placebo; per-sample allocation not given. Sampling took place 63 days after the first vaccine or placebo injection. Method: immunoSEQ multiplex PCR; TCRdb's copy keeps in-frame clones and lacks some. Altogether around 270,000 clones are present, 70% to 90% being singletons, with the ten largest covering just under 3%. V was cut by 4 bases and J by 5 bases, with 12 bases left in between. Germline V gives CDR1 SNHLY, CDR2 FYNNEI. The CDR3 contains 14 residues. This material consisted of peripheral blood, taken in a trial of Ad26.COV2.S vaccine versus placebo. This TCR derives from a person between 18 and 60 years old who received the Ad26.COV2.S COVID-19 vaccine or a placebo. The chain links TRBV2 to TRBJ1-5; D may be TRBD1 (5 bases). DNA for the CDR3: TGTGCCAGCAGTGTGGCAGGGAATGATCAGCCCCAGCATTTT. It codes for CASSVAGNDQPQHF.